Listed here is a single T cell receptor (beta chain). The target antigen is unknown. This entry is derived from a study of siplizumab effects on memory and regulatory T cells. Whole-study findings and limits: Siplizumab, the agent tested, significantly reduced alloreactive sequences traceable to unstimulated CD4+ memory cells. Roughly 75-95% of dividing CD4+ or CD8+ clones were without an attributable naive or memory phenotype. Greater diversity than memory cells seemed evident in naive T cells, which also appeared to be major alloresponse contributors.

For every sample, 100,000 or so TCR templates were assayed. Profiling relied on immunoSEQ multiplex PCR, and the TCRdb table lists in-frame clones only, not all of them. Of 85,000 to 90,000 clones in the sample, more than 80% were seen once. This CDR3 is built from 14 residues. Deletions cut 1 base from V and 5 bases from J, with 11 bases between. The V gene's germline CDR1 is LGHNA and CDR2 YSLEER. The sample comprised CD4+ T cells sorted from blood. This receptor was taken from a human donor in good health. The chain is built from TRBV4-3 and TRBJ2-5, with D perhaps assigned TRBD1 or TRBD2 (6 bases each). This chain's CDR3 is CASSQVWGAETQYF. The CDR3 nucleotides read TGCGCCAGCAGCCAAGTATGGGGGGCCGAGACCCAGTACTTC.